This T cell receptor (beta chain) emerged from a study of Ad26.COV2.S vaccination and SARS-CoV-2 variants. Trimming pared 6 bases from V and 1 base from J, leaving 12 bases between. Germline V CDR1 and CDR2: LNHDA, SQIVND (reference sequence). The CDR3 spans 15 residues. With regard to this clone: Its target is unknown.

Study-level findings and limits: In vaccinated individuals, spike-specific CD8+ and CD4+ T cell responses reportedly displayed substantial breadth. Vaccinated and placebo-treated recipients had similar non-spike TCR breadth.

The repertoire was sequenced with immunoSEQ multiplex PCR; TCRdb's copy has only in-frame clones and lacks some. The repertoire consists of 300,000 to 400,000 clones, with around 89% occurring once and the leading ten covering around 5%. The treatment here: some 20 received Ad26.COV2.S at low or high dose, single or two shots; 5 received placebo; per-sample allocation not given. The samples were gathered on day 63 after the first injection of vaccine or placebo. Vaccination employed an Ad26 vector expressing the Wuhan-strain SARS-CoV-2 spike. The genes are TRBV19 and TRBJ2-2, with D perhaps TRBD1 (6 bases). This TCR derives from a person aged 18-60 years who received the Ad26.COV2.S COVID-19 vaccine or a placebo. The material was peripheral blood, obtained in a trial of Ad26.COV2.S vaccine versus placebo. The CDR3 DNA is TGTGCCAGTAGCCGTGACAGGTGGAACACCGGGGAGCTGTTTTTT. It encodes CASSRDRWNTGELFF.